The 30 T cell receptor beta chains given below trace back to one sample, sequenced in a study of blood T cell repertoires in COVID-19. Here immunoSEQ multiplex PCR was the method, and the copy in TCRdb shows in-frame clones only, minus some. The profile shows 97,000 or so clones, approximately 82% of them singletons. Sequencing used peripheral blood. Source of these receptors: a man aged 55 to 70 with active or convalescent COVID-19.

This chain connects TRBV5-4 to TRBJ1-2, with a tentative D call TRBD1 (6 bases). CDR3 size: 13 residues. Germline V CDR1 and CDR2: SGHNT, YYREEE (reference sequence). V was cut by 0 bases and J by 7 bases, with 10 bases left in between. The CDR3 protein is CASSLEGDRGYTF. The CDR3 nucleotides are TGTGCCAGCAGCTTGGAGGGGGATCGTGGCTACACCTTC. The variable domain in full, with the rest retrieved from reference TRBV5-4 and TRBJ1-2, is ETGVTQSPTHLIKTRGQQVTLRCSSQSGHNTVSWYQQALGQGPQFIFQYYREEENGRGNFPPRFSGLQFPNYSSELNVNALELDDSALYLCASSLEGDRGYTFGSGTRLTVV.

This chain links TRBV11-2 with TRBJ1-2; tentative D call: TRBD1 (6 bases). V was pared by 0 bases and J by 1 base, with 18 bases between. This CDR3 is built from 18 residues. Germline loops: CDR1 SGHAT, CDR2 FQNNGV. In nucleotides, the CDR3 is TGTGCCAGCAGCTTAGATTTCGGGGGGCGCTTGTATAACTATGGCTACACCTTC. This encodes CASSLDFGGRLYNYGYTF. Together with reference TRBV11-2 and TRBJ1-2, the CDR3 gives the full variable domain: EAGVAQSPRYKIIEKRQSVAFWCNPISGHATLYWYQQILGQGPKLLIQFQNNGVVDDSQLPKDRFSAERLKGVDSTLKIQPAKLEDSAVYLCASSLDFGGRLYNYGYTFGSGTRLTVV.

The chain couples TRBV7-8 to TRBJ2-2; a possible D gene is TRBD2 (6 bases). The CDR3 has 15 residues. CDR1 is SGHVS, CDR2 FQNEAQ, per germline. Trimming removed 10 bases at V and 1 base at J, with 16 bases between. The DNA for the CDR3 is TGTGCCATCAGGCTAGCGACCATGAACACCGGGGAGCTGTTTTTT. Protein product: CAIRLATMNTGELFF.

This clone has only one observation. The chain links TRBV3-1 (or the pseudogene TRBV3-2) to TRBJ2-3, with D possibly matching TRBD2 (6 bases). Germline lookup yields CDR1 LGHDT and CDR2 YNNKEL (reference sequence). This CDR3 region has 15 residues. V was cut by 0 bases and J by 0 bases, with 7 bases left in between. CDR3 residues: CASSQDGTSTDTQYF. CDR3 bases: TGTGCCAGCAGCCAAGATGGGACTAGCACAGATACGCAGTATTTT.

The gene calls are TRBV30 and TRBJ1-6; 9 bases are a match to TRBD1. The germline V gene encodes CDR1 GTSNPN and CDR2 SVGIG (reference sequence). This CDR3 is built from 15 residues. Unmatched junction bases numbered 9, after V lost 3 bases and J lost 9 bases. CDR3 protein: CAWRHLGQGASPLHF. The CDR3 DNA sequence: TGTGCCTGGAGACACCTGGGACAGGGCGCTTCACCCCTCCACTTT.

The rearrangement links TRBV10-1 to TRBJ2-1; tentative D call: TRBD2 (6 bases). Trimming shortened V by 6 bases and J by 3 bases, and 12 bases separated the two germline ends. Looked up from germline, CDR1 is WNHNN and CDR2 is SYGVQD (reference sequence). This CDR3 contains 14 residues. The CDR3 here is CASSPSVYYNEQFF. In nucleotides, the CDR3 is TGCGCCAGCAGCCCTAGCGTGTACTACAATGAGCAGTTCTTC.

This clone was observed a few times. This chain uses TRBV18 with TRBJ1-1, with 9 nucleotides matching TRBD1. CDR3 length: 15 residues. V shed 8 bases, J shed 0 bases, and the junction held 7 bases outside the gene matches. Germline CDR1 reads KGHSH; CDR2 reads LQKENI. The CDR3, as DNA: TGTGCCAGCCGTACAGGGGGCATTCTGAACACTGAAGCTTTCTTT. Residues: CASRTGGILNTEAFF.

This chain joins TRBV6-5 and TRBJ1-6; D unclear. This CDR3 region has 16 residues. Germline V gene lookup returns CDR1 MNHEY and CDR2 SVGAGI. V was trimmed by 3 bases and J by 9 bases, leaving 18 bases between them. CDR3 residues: CASSYDFTGSSSPLHF. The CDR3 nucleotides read TGTGCCAGCAGTTATGACTTTACTGGGTCGAGTTCACCCCTCCACTTT.

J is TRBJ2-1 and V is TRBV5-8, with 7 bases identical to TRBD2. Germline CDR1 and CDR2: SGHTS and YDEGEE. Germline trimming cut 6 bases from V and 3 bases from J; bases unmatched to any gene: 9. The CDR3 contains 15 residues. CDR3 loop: CASTILGGSYNEQFF. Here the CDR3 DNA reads TGTGCCAGCACCATTTTGGGAGGGAGCTACAATGAGCAGTTCTTC.

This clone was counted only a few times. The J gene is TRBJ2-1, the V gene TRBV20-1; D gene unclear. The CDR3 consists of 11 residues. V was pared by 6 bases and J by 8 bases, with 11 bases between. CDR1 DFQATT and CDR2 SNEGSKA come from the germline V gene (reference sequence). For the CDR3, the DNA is TGCAGTGCCCAGATCGTCCATGAGCAGTTCTTC. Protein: CSAQIVHEQFF.

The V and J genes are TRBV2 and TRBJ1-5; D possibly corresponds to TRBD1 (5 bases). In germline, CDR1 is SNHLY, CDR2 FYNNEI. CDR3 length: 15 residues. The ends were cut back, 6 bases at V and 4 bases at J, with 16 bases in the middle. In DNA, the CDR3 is TGTGCCAGCAGGGGGGGGACGGTGGGGAATCAGCCCCAGCATTTT. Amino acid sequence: CASRGGTVGNQPQHF.

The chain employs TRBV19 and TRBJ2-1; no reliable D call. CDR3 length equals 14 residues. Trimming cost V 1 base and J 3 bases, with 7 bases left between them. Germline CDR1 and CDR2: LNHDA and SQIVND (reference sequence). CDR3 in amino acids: CASSIVAGYNEQFF. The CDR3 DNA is TGTGCCAGTAGTATAGTTGCAGGCTACAATGAGCAGTTCTTC.

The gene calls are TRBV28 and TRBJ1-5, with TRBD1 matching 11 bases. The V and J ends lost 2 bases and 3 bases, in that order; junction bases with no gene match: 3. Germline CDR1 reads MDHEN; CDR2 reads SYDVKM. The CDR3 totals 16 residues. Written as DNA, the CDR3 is TGTGCCAGCAGTTTAGGACAGGGGGCCCTCAATCAGCCCCAGCATTTT. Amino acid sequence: CASSLGQGALNQPQHF.

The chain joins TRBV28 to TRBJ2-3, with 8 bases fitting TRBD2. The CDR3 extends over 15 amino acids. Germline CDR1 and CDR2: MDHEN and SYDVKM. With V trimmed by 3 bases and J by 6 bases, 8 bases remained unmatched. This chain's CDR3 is CASSFQAGGSDTQYF. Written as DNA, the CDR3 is TGTGCCAGCAGTTTTCAGGCGGGAGGCTCGGATACGCAGTATTTT.

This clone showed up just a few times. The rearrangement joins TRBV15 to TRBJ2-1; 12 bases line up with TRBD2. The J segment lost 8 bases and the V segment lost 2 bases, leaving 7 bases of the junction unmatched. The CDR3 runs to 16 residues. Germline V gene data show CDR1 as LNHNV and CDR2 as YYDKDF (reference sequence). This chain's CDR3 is CATSRPTSGRGDEQFF. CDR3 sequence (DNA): TGTGCCACCAGCAGACCGACTAGCGGGAGAGGGGATGAGCAGTTCTTC.

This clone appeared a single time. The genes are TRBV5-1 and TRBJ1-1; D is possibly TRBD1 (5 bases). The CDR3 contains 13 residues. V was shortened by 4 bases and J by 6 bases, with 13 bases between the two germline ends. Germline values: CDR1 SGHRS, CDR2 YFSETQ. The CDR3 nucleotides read TGCGCCAGCAGCCTCAGGGAACACGCTGAAGCTTTCTTT. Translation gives CASSLREHAEAFF.

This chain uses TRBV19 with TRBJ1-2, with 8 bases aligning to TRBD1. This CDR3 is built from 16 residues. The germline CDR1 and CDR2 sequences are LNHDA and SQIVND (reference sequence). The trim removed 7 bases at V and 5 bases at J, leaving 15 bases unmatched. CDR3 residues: CASTAPGQGSRYGYTF. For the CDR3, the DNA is TGTGCCAGTACCGCACCCGGACAGGGTTCTCGGTATGGCTACACCTTC.

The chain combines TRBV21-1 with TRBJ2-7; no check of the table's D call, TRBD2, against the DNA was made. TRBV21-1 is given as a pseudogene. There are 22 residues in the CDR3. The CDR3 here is CASSKSPPLAGGPPAHQYEQYF. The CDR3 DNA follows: TGTGCCAGCAGCAAATCGCCCCCGTTAGCGGGAGGGCCACCGGCCCACCAGTACGAGCAGTACTTC.

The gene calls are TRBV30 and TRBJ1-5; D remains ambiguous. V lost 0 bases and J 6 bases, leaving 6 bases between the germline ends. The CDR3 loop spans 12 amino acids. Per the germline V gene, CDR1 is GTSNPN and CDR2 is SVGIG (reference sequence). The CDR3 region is CAWSVSGQPQHF. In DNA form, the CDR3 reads TGTGCCTGGAGTGTTTCCGGTCAGCCCCAGCATTTT.

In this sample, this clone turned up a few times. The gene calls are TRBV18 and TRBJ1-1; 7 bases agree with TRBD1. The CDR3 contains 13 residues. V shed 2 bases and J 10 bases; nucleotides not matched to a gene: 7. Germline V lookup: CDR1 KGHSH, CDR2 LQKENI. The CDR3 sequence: CASSPTTGDRAFF. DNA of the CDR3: TGTGCCAGCTCACCAACTACAGGGGACCGAGCTTTCTTT.

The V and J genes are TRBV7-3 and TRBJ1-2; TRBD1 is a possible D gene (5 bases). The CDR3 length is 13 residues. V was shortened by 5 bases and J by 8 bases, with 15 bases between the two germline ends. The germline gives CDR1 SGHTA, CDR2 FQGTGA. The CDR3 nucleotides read TGTGCCAGCAGCCTGGACAATCTGGCGGGCTACACCTTC. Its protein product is CASSLDNLAGYTF.

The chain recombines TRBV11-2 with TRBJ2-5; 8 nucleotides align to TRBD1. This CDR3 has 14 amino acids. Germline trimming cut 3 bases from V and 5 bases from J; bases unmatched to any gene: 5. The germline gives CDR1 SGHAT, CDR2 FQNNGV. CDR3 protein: CASSFRRGLETQYF. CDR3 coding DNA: TGTGCCAGCAGCTTCCGCAGGGGGCTGGAGACCCAGTACTTC.

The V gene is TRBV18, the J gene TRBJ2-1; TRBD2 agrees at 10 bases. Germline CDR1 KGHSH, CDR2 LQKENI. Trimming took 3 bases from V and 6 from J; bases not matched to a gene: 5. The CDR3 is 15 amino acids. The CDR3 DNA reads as TGTGCCAGCTCACCTACGGGACTAGCGTTCAATGAGCAGTTCTTC. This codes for CASSPTGLAFNEQFF.

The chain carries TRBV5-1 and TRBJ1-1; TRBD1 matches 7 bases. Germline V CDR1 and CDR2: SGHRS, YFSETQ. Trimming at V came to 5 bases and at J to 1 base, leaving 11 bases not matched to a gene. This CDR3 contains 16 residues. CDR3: CASRRAYRGPNTEAFF. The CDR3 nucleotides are TGCGCCAGCAGACGCGCCTACAGGGGCCCGAACACTGAAGCTTTCTTT.

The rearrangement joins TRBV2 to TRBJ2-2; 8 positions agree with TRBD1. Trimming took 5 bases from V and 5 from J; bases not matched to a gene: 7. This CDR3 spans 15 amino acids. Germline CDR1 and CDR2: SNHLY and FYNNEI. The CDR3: CASSRRQGSTGELFF. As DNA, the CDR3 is TGTGCCAGCAGTCGACGACAGGGGTCTACCGGGGAGCTGTTTTTT.

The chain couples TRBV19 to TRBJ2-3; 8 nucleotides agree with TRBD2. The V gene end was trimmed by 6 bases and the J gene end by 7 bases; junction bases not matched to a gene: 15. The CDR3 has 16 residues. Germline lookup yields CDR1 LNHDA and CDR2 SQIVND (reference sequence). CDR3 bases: TGTGCCAGTAGATCGCCGGGCAGCGGGAGTGGAAATACGCAGTATTTT. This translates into CASRSPGSGSGNTQYF.

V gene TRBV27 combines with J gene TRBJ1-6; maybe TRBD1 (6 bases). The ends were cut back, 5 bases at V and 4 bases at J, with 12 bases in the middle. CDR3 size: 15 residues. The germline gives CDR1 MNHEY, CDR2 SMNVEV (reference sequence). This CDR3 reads CASSVQGVYNSPLHF. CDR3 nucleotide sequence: TGTGCCAGCAGTGTACAGGGCGTGTATAATTCACCCCTCCACTTT.

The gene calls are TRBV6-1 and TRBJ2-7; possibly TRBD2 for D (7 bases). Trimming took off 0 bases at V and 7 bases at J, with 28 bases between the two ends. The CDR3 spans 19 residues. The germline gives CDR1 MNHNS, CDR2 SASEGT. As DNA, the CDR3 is TGTGCCAGCAGTGAAGCGCGTGGGGGGGCGACGGCCTACGTTTTGGAGCAGTACTTC. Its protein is CASSEARGGATAYVLEQYF.

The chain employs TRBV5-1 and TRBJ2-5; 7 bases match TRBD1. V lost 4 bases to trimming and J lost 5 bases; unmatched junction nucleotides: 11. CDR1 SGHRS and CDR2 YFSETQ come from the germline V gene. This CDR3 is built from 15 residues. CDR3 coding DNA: TGCGCCAGCAGCATATACCTACAGGGGCTGGAGACCCAGTACTTC. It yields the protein CASSIYLQGLETQYF.

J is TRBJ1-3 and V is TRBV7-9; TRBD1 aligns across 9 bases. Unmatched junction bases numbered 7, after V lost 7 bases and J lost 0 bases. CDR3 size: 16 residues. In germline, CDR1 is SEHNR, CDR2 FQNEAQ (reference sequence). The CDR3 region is CASIRTGENSGNTIYF. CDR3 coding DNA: TGTGCCAGCATCCGGACAGGGGAGAACTCTGGAAACACCATATATTTT. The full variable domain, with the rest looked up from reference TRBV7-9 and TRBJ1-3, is DTGVSQNPRHKITKRGQNVTFRCDPISEHNRLYWYRQTLGQGPEFLTYFQNEAQLEKSRLLSDRFSAERPKGSFSTLEIQRTEQGDSAMYLCASIRTGENSGNTIYFGEGSWLTVV.